The present TCR beta chain was sequenced within a study of T cell responses to AZD1222 COVID-19 vaccine (dated by TCRdb to the early 2020s). The study in broad terms: TCR sequencing covered fewer than 250 trial participants: 200 to 220 given two doses of AZD1222 and approximately 25 given two doses of MenACWY control vaccine. Trial participants were enrolled by age into subgroups of 18-55, 56-69 and 70-plus years, and around 140, 26 and 57 TCR-sequenced participants, respectively, were included in these subgroups. Broad study findings and their caveats: Most participants were white British and females outnumbered males, and the authors suggested that clonal diversity may have been underestimated. Because no day 14 peak-response samples were available, the repertoires could be characterized only after the peak T cell response. After two AZD1222 doses, spike-specific TCR breadth and depth were significantly higher than at day 0 and than in MenACWY recipients. Nearly half of unique spike-specific TCRs reportedly recognized epitopes outside regions mutated in the B.1.351 and B.1.1.7 variants. In the small 56-69-year group, the increase in depth fell short of significance, most likely because of low power. The whole spike protein was spanned by vaccine-associated CD4 TCRs, and dominant responses were seen in regions 160-218 and 743-854. Conclusions about previously exposed vaccinees are limited, since just six AZD1222 recipients were seropositive for SARS-CoV-2 at baseline.

A word on this clone: What antigen it recognizes has not been identified. Base qualities were left out, and no much larger clone turns up one base away.

The CDR3, cysteine through phenylalanine, is 11 amino acids long. Kept here is only the CDR3 DNA, which spans 33 bases and is read in frame from base 1. V loses 6 bases of germline sequence and J loses 12 bases, and the interval between the two ends is 17 bases. As encoded in the germline V gene (reference sequence), CDR1 is DFQATT while CDR2 is SNEGSKA. The sample's time point label, decoded: about 28 days (+/-7) after the second vaccine dose. Because spike-specific TCR depth and breadth did not differ between the two schedules, AZD1222 recipients who got a second dose at roughly 4 weeks were pooled with those who got a second dose at roughly 12 weeks. Samples from vaccinated people were obtained from the UK trials COV001 and COV002, which included a single-blind randomized controlled phase 2/3 trial of AZD1222 (ChAdOx1 nCoV-19) in healthy adults. For TCRbeta chain sequencing, PBMC samples were collected from trial participants at day 0 and at day 28 after the second dose.

The CDR3 regions of human TCRbeta chains were subjected to immunosequencing. On the authors' methods: Repertoire TCRs were matched against a reference library of SARS-CoV-2-specific TCRs generated with the MIRA antigen-specificity platform. Breadth meant the fraction of unique TCRs that were SARS-CoV-2-associated, whereas depth meant the fraction of total T cells that were SARS-CoV-2-associated. Using the MIRA data, each spike-specific TCR was assigned both to the spike region to which the TCR was reactive and to a CD4 or CD8 class. Log10-transformed breadth and depth values were compared by one-way ANOVA with Sidak's multiple comparisons tests. This immuneACCESS table, as held by TCRdb, lists in-frame sequences with V and J called but not all clones. Of the missing ones, under half trace to an unresolved V gene in checked studies; the others have no known cause. V, J and clone size derive from that table, while D and trimming were established from the DNA sequence. The sample data list around 200,000 clones, and 85% to 95% of these were observed just once. The top ten hold approximately 1.5% of the sample.

This clonotype was obtained from an adult who received the AZD1222 COVID-19 vaccine. In this chain, TRBV20-1 is recombined with TRBJ1-2; the D segment could be TRBD1, given 5 matching bases. This specimen consisted of peripheral blood, obtained 28 days after the second AZD1222 dose. The CDR3 is CSARNLRGDTF. In nucleotide form, the sequence is TGCAGTGCCCGAAACCTCCGGGGGGACACCTTC.